This T cell receptor beta chain was found in a study of identical twins. Study observations and caveats: Rather than following the same donors, the conclusions depended on cross-sectional statistical analysis.

This clonotype was counted a few times. Its antigen is not identified. In germline, CDR1 is DFQATT, CDR2 SNEGSKA (reference sequence). The CDR3 length is 17 residues. V dropped 5 bases and J dropped 0; count of bases not matched to a gene: 8. TCRdb ran MiXCR on the 5' RACE reads and lists one entry per CDR3 protein. The sample consists of just under 550,000 distinct CDR3 sequences, roughly 15% of them appearing once. These data are also associated with another study on yellow fever vaccine responses in identical twins.

The specimen sequenced was CD4+ T cells sorted from blood. The receptor's source is a young woman in good health. V is TRBV20-1 and J is TRBJ2-1; 12 nucleotides align to TRBD2. The DNA for the CDR3 is TGCAGTGCTCCTAAGACTAGCGGGGGTCCCTCCTACAATGAGCAGTTCTTC. Amino acid sequence: CSAPKTSGGPSYNEQFF.